Ten or more counts support the clone carrying this TCR beta chain. The data originate from a study of T cell repertoires in cytomegalovirus infection. One entry per CDR3 protein, called by TCRdb with MiXCR from the reads. The sample yields 490,000 or so distinct CDR3 sequences, 10% to 12% seen once. Germline V gene lookup returns CDR1 MGHRA and CDR2 YSYEKL. This CDR3 contains 14 residues. V was trimmed by 0 bases and J by 2 bases, leaving 8 bases between them. The J gene is TRBJ2-7, the V gene TRBV4-1; D is ambiguous. The sequence came from a human donor in good health (CMV status not recorded). Some clones in this sample may be carry-over from other donors' samples. The sequenced sample was PBMCs. This CDR3 is CASSQEGAAYEQYF. The CDR3 DNA reads TGCGCCAGCAGCCAAGAGGGTGCTGCCTACGAGCAGTACTTC.